This entry describes one T cell receptor (beta chain). The antigen remains undetermined. Each CDR3 protein is one row after TCRdb ran MiXCR on the 5' RACE reads. The sample holds 85,000 to 95,000 distinct CDR3 sequences, about 15% seen once. This sample was included in a study of early T cells in non-severe SARS-CoV-2 infection. Findings and caveats of the study: Reliance on VDJdb matching favored anti-spike CD8 responses; private and CD4 specificities were missed.

Trimming pared 1 base from V and 5 bases from J, leaving 17 bases between. CDR1 and CDR2 (germline): SGHTA, FQGTGA. The CDR3 covers 16 residues. This rearrangement joins TRBV7-3 to TRBJ1-1; D is ambiguous. Input material: whole blood. The sequence came from an adult who was a healthcare worker with PCR-confirmed SARS-CoV-2 infection or an uninfected control (not recorded which). Written as DNA, the CDR3 is TGTGCCAGCAGCTTAATGGTGGGAGTCGGGGATACTGAAGCTTTCTTT. It encodes CASSLMVGVGDTEAFF.